Listed below are T cell receptor beta chains from one sample, sequenced in a study of T cell changes during pregnancy in multiple sclerosis. Using immunoSEQ multiplex PCR, the repertoire was profiled, and TCRdb retains in-frame clones only, with some absent. The table lists fewer than 85,000 clones, 89% of them singletons. Material: peripheral blood, obtained before pregnancy. These TCRs come from a female donor with multiple sclerosis, enrolled in a pregnancy study. CDR3s include the opening cysteine and the closing phenylalanine or tryptophan. Fields, in order: CDR3 protein, V gene, J gene, D gene. A D gene is named only where the DNA matches it firmly.

CDR3: CASSRTSQPQHF; V: TRBV2; J: TRBJ1-5; D: NA
CDR3: CASSLQGAAGDEQFF; V: TRBV5-4; J: TRBJ2-1; D: TRBD1
CDR3: CASSQGGGDRGNTIYF; V: TRBV4-3; J: TRBJ1-3; D: NA
CDR3: CASSLQSSTGGWTDTQYF; V: TRBV11-2; J: TRBJ2-3; D: TRBD1
CDR3: CASSSLASRGNEKLFF; V: TRBV7-8; J: TRBJ1-4; D: NA
CDR3: CASSLSDKAFF; V: TRBV7-9; J: TRBJ1-1; D: NA
CDR3: CSASQDYQQYF; V: TRBV20-1; J: TRBJ2-3; D: NA
CDR3: CAISQAGVGQPQHF; V: TRBV10-3; J: TRBJ1-5; D: NA
CDR3: CASSGGTVKDTQYF; V: TRBV9; J: TRBJ2-3; D: TRBD1
CDR3: CASSSGGEQYF; V: TRBV7-3; J: TRBJ2-7; D: NA
CDR3: CASSITRDQPQHF; V: TRBV19; J: TRBJ1-5; D: NA
CDR3: CASMTQGEEAYGYTF; V: TRBV28; J: TRBJ1-2; D: TRBD1
CDR3: CASSLGLAGGQRSQETQYF; V: TRBV7-9; J: TRBJ2-5; D: TRBD2
CDR3: CASSTSSYEQYF; V: TRBV19; J: TRBJ2-7; D: NA
CDR3: CASSLTTGGNTIYF; V: TRBV9; J: TRBJ1-3; D: NA
CDR3: CASSPEQGADGYTF; V: TRBV2; J: TRBJ1-2; D: TRBD1
CDR3: CSALGVRGYTF; V: TRBV29-1; J: TRBJ1-2; D: NA
CDR3: CASSPGTGLQPQHF; V: TRBV6-5; J: TRBJ1-5; D: TRBD1
CDR3: CASSSTGTGEADTQYF; V: TRBV9; J: TRBJ2-3; D: TRBD1
CDR3: CATRLAGTDTQYF; V: TRBV6-1; J: TRBJ2-3; D: TRBD2
CDR3: CASSSGGAYNEQFF; V: TRBV7-2; J: TRBJ2-1; D: TRBD2
CDR3: CASSIFGTGEVGEQYF; V: TRBV19; J: TRBJ2-7; D: TRBD1
CDR3: CASSLEWRVTYNSPLHF; V: TRBV7-9; J: TRBJ1-6; D: NA
CDR3: CASRTGRVEQYF; V: TRBV2; J: TRBJ2-7; D: NA
CDR3: CASSFWGGHEQFF; V: TRBV7-2; J: TRBJ2-1; D: NA
CDR3: CASSLVSGAREQYF; V: TRBV7-2; J: TRBJ2-7; D: TRBD2
CDR3: CASSPSAWDRVPYEQFF; V: TRBV18; J: TRBJ2-1; D: TRBD1
CDR3: CASSWTREYTDTQYF; V: TRBV5-6; J: TRBJ2-3; D: NA
CDR3: CASSYGAVEAFF; V: TRBV6-6; J: TRBJ1-1; D: NA
CDR3: CASSVTGLTEAFF; V: TRBV5-1; J: TRBJ1-1; D: NA
CDR3: CAISEARVYRGLAEAFF; V: TRBV10-3; J: TRBJ1-1; D: TRBD1